This T cell receptor beta chain was sequenced during a study of T cell repertoires in cytomegalovirus infection. Across the whole study: It was the public TCR beta signatures that indicated both CMV infection and matching HLA type. Study results and caveats: Dominant in the ex vivo response were TCR beta clonotypes restricted by HLA-C and specific for CMV.

Each CDR3 protein gets one entry after TCRdb re-called the reads with MiXCR. The data hold some 390,000 distinct CDR3 sequences, with over 15% observed a single time. The V end was cut by 6 bases, the J end by 4 bases, with 10 bases between. Germline V gene lookup returns CDR1 SGHTA and CDR2 FQGNSA. The CDR3 is 13 residues long. This clonotype was seen at least ten times. Its target is not known. The receptor was isolated from a human donor in good health (CMV status not recorded). Some clones in this sample may be carry-over from other donors' samples. J is TRBJ1-5 and V is TRBV7-2, with D perhaps matching TRBD1 (5 bases). Sequenced: PBMCs. The chain's CDR3 is CASSGEGNQPQHF. Written as DNA, the CDR3 is TGTGCCAGCAGTGGGGAGGGGAATCAGCCCCAGCATTTT.